The sequence of this TCR beta chain was determined in a study of T-cell reconstitution after alpha-beta-depleted transplantation in children (dated by TCRdb to the mid-2010s). Regarding the research as a whole: T-cell immune reconstitution after TCRalphabeta/CD19-depleted allogeneic hematopoietic cell transplantation in children was quantitatively tracked in the study by means of TCR repertoire profiling. The investigation overall reported the following: The apparently early recovery of alphabetaT-cell counts about two months after transplant reportedly depended on only several hundred rapidly expanded clones that came from non-depleted graft cells. The high TCRbeta diversity at day 60 in some patients was ascribed to recipient T cells and intrathymic progenitors that had survived conditioning. Over the following months the frequencies of hyperexpanded clones went down, and after one year T-cell counts and TCRbeta diversity were mostly credited to newly produced T cells.

A remark on this clonotype: This receptor's antigen is unknown. One base away there is no much larger clone; base qualities are not given.

The treatment or condition label for this specimen denotes: allogeneic hematopoietic cell transplantation with graft depleted of TCRalphabeta T cells and CD19 B cells. The transplant recipients were children given TCRalphabeta/CD19-depleted allogeneic hematopoietic cell grafts. Compared with germline, V lacks 6 bases and J lacks 3 bases; bases without a gene match: 4. Based on the germline V gene, the CDR1 and CDR2 sequences are ENHRY and SYGVKD. The CDR3, from cysteine to phenylalanine, totals 13 residues. The kept DNA is CDR3 alone, 39 bases in frame from the first base. Library generation was performed with PCR. Sequencing used an Illumina HiSeq 2500. TCR library preparation used molecular barcoding, with unique molecular identifiers applied to normalize quantification of the TCRbeta repertoire. TCRdb reprocessed the public reads (quality trimming at Q25 with fastp, clone calling with MiXCR) and kept in-frame beta chains. Rows merge per CDR3 protein into single entries with the most common DNA and genes. In this sample the table shows around 490,000 distinct CDR3 sequences, over 10% of which occur a single time. In total, the top ten clones hold 12% to 15% of the sample.

The TCR comes from a female patient aged 2 to 10 who had a stem cell transplant for aplastic anemia, so the T cells may come from the graft donor. Sequenced here: PBMCs, mostly from graft donor cells, sampled 180 days after TCRalphabeta/CD19-depleted stem cell transplant. The rearranged chain carries TRBV10-3 and TRBJ1-2, with 7 central nucleotides matching TRBD1. The bases read TGTGCCATCAGCGAAGACAGGGACTATGGCTACACCTTC. Translation gives CAISEDRDYGYTF.